The clone carrying this T cell receptor (beta chain) has only a few counts. What it binds is not known. Sequencing targeted expressed TCRB transcripts, as all isolated RNA had been reverse transcribed. Libraries were prepared by immunoSEQ multiplex PCR; TCRdb keeps only in-frame clonotypes and omits some of them. In the table there are about 150,000 clones, 11% of which are singletons. The sample belongs to a study of beta chain features in type 1 diabetes. Whole-study findings and limits: Since sequencing was performed on cDNA, cells with high TCR expression could be over-represented. TCRB rearrangement may or may not be influenced by HLA type; here this remained unresolved.

Sorting based on CD45RO/CCR7/CD25/CD127/CD95/CD27 separated CD4+ naive, central memory, regulatory and stem cell-like memory cells. Once sorted, every population was more than 95% pure. CDR3 length: 13 residues. Looked up from germline, CDR1 is SQVTM and CDR2 is ANQGSEA. Between the trimmed V and J ends, which lost 4 bases and 1 base, there was a span of 10 bases. V gene TRBV29-1 combines with J gene TRBJ1-1; D is uncertain. The sequenced sample was central memory CD4+ T cells from blood. The TCR originated in a man between 18 and 35 years old in good health. The CDR3: CSVGVGGNTEAFF. In DNA, the CDR3 is TGCAGCGTTGGGGTAGGAGGGAACACTGAAGCTTTCTTT.